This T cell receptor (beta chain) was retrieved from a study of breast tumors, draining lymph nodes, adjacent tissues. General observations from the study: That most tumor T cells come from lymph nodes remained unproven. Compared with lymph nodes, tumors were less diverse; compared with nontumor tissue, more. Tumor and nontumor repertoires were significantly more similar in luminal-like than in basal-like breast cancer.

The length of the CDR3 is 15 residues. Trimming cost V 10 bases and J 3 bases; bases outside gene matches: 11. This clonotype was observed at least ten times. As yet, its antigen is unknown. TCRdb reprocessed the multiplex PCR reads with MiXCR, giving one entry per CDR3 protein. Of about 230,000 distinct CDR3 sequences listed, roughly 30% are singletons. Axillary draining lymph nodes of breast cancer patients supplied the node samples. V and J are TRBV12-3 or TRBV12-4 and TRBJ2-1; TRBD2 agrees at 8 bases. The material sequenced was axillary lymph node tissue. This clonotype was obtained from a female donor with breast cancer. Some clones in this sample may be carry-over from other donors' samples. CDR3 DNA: TGTGCCAACTCCCCTCTGCGGGAGGTCTACAATGAGCAGTTCTTC. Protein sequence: CANSPLREVYNEQFF.